The clone carrying this TCR beta chain was seen more than once but under ten times. Antigen specificity is unknown. The entry originates in a study of vaccination and CD4 T cells after COVID-19. Documented treatment: 10-day PBMC culture with coronavirus spike peptide pools or control peptides (ViraFEST assay). Cultures used 2.1 million or so PBMCs per well, roughly 9.6 IU/ml IL-2 and around 9.2 ug/ml peptides. Sequenced with the Oncomine TCR Beta short-read assay was DNA taken from cultured CD4+ T cells. From cultured CD4+ T cells, genomic DNA was extracted. TCRdb passed the PCR reads through MiXCR, listing each CDR3 protein once. Of more than 15,000 distinct CDR3 sequences listed, roughly 52% were seen once; the top ten hold 20%. Germline CDR1 reads SGHTA; CDR2 reads FQGNSA. V gave up 8 bases and J gave up 7 bases; unmatched junction bases: 14. The CDR3 contains 15 residues.

This clonotype originated in a human donor who had recovered from COVID-19. The chain recombines TRBV7-2 with TRBJ2-1; 7 bases map to TRBD1. Sequencing used CD4+ T cells from blood, cultured in vitro, obtained before SARS-CoV-2 vaccination. The CDR3 DNA reads TGTGCCAGCTCAGTTGCAGGGGGTCCTGGGAATGAGCAGTTCTTC. This gives the protein CASSVAGGPGNEQFF.